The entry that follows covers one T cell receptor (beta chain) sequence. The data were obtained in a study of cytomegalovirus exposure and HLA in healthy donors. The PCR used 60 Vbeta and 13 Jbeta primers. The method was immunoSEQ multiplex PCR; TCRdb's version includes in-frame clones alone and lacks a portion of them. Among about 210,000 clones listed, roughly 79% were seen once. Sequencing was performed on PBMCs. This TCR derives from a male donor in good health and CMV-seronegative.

The CDR3 region is CASSVAGGGGGNTIYF. The CDR3 DNA reads TGTGCCAGCAGTGTCGCAGGGGGAGGAGGTGGAAACACCATATATTTT. J is TRBJ1-3 and V is TRBV25-1, with 7 bases matching TRBD1. Germline CDR1 is MGHDK and CDR2 is SYGVNS. CDR3 length: 16 residues. V was pared by 4 bases and J by 3 bases, with 9 bases of the junction left unmatched.